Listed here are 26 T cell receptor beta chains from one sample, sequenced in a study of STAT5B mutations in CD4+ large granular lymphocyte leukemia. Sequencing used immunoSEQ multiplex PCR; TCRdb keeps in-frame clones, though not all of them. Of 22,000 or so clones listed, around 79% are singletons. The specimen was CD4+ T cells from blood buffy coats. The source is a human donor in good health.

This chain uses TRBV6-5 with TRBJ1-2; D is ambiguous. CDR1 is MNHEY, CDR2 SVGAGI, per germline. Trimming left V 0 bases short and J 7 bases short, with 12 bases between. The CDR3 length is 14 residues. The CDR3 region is CASSYSNRAGGYTF. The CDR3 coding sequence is TGTGCCAGCAGTTACTCGAACAGAGCGGGTGGCTACACCTTC.

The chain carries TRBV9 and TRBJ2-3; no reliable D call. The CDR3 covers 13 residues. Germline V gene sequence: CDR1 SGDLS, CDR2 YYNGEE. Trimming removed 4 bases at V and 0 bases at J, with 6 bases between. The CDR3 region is CASSLDSTDTQYF. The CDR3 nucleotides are TGTGCCAGCAGCTTGGACAGCACAGATACGCAGTATTTT. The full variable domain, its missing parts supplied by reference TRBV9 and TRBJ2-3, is DSGVTQTPKHLITATGQRVTLRCSPRSGDLSVYWYQQSLDQGLQFLIQYYNGEERAKGNILERFSAQQFPDLHSELNLSSLELGDSALYFCASSLDSTDTQYFGPGTRLTVL.

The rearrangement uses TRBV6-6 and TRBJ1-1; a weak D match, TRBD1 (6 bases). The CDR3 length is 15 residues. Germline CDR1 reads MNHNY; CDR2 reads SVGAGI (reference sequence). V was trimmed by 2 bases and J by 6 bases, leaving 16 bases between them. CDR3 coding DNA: TGTGCCAGCAGTTACCCCGGGCAGGGGAGTTCTGAAGCTTTCTTT. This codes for CASSYPGQGSSEAFF.

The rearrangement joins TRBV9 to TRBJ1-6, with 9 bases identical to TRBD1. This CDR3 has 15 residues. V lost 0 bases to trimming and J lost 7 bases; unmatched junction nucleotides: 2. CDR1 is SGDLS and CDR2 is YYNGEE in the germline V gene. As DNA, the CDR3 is TGTGCCAGCAGCGTAGGGACAGGGGCGAATTCACCCCTCCACTTT. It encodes CASSVGTGANSPLHF.

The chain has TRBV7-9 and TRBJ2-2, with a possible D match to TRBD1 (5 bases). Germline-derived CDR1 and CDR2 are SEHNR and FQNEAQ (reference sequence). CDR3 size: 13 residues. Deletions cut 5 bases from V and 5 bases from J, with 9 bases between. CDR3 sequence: CASSPRDTGELFF. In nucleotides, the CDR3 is TGTGCCAGCAGCCCCAGGGATACCGGGGAGCTGTTTTTT.

CDR3 in DNA: TGTGCCAGCACCTCAGCGGGAGGGTCTCTCGGGCAGTACTTC. Residues: CASTSAGGSLGQYF. V is TRBV2 and J is TRBJ2-7, with TRBD2 identical over 10 bases. This CDR3 is built from 14 residues. Per germline, CDR1 SNHLY and CDR2 FYNNEI. With V trimmed by 7 bases and J by 9 bases, 12 bases remained unmatched.

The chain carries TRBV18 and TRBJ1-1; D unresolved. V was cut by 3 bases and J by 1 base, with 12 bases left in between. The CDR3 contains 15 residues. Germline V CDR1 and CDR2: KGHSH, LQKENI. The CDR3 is CASSPGPGPNTEAFF. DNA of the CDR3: TGTGCCAGCTCACCGGGCCCCGGGCCGAACACTGAAGCTTTCTTT.

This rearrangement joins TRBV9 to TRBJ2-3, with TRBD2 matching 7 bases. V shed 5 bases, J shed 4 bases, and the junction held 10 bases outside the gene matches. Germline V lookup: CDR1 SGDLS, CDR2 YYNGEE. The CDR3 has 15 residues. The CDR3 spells CASSPWGGDSDTQYF. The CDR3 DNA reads TGTGCCAGCAGTCCCTGGGGGGGGGATTCAGATACGCAGTATTTT.

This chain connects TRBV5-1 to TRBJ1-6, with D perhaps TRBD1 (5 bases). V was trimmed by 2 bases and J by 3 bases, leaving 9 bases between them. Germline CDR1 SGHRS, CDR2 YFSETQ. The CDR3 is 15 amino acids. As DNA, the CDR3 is TGCGCCAGCAGCTTTTTAGGGGACTATAATTCACCCCTCCACTTT. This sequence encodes CASSFLGDYNSPLHF.

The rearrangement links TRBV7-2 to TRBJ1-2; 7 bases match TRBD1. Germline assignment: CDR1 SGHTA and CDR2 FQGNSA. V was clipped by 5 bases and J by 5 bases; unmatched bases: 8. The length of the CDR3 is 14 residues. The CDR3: CASSAETGRYGYTF. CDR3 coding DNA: TGTGCCAGCAGCGCCGAGACAGGGCGGTATGGCTACACCTTC.

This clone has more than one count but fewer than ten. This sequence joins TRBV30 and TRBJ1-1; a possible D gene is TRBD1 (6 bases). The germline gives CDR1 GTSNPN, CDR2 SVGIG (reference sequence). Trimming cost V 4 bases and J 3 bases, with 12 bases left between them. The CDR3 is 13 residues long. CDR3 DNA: TGTGCCTGGATCCCTAACAGGGACACTGAAGCTTTCTTT. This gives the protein CAWIPNRDTEAFF. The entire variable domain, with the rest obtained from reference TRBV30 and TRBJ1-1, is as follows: SQTIHQWPATLVQPVGSPLSLECTVEGTSNPNLYWYRQAAGRGLQLLFYSVGIGQISSEVPQNLSASRPQDRQFILSSKKLLLSDSGFYLCAWIPNRDTEAFFGQGTRLTVV.

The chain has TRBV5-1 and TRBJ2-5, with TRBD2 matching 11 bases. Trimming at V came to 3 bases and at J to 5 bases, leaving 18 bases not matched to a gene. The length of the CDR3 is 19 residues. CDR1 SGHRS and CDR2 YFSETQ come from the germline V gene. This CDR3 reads CASSSAGTSGSSGGETQYF. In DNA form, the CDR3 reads TGCGCCAGCAGCTCCGCCGGGACTAGCGGATCCTCCGGAGGGGAGACCCAGTACTTC.

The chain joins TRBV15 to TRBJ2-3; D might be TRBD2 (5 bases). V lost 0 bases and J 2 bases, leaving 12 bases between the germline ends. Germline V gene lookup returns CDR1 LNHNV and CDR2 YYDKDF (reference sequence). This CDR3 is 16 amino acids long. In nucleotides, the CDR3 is TGTGCCACCAGCAGAGATGTGGGAGCGGACACAGATACGCAGTATTTT. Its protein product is CATSRDVGADTDTQYF.

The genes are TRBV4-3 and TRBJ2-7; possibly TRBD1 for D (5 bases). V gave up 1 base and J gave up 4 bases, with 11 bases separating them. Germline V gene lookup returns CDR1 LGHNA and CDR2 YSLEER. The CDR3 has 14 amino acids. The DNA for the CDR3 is TGCGCCAGCAGCCAAGGGCCAGGGTCGTACGAGCAGTACTTC. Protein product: CASSQGPGSYEQYF.

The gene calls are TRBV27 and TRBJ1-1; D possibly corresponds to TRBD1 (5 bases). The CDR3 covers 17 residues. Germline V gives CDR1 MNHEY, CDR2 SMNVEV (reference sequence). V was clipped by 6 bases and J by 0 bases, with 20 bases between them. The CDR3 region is CASRESVWGNLNTEAFF. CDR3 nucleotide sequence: TGTGCCAGCAGGGAGTCAGTATGGGGCAATTTGAACACTGAAGCTTTCTTT.

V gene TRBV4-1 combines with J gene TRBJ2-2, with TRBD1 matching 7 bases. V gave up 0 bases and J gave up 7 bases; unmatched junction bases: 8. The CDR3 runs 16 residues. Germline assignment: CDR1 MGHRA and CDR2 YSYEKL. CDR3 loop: CASSQDAQGYIGELFF. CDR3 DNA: TGCGCCAGCAGCCAAGATGCACAGGGGTATATCGGGGAGCTGTTTTTT.

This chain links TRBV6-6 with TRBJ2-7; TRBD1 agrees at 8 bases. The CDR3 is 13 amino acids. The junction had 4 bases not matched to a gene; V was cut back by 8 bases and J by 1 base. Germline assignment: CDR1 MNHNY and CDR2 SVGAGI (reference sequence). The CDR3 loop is CASSRGRSYEQYF. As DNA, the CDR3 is TGTGCCAGCTCCAGGGGGCGATCCTACGAGCAGTACTTC.

This CDR3 reads CATSHGPGTAHGAEAFF. As DNA, the CDR3 is TGTGCCACCAGCCACGGCCCCGGGACAGCTCATGGCGCTGAAGCTTTCTTT. J is TRBJ1-1 and V is TRBV15, with 7 positions matching TRBD1. V was clipped by 5 bases and J by 6 bases; unmatched bases: 18. Germline CDR1 reads LNHNV; CDR2 reads YYDKDF (reference sequence). This CDR3 has 17 amino acids.

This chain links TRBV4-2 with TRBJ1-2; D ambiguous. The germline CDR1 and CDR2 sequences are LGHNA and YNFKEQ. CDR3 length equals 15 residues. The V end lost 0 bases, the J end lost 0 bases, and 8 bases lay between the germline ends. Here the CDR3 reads CASSQDVGSNYGYTF. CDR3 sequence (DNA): TGTGCCAGCAGCCAAGATGTGGGTTCTAACTATGGCTACACCTTC.

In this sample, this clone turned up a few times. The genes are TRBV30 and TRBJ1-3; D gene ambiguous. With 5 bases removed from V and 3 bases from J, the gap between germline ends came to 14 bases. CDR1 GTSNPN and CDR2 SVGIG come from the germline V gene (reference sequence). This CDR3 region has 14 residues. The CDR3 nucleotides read TGTGCCTGGGCCCCGGGTGGGTATGGAAACACCATATATTTT. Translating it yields CAWAPGGYGNTIYF.

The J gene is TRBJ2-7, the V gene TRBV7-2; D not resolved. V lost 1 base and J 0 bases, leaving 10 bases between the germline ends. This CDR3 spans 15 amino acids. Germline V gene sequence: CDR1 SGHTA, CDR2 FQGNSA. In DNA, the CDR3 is TGTGCCAGCAGCTTAGAAGGTATTAGCTCCTACGAGCAGTACTTC. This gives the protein CASSLEGISSYEQYF. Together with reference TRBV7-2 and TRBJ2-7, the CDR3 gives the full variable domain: GAGVSQSPSNKVTEKGKDVELRCDPISGHTALYWYRQSLGQGLEFLIYFQGNSAPDKSGLPSDRFSAERTGGSVSTLTIQRTQQEDSAVYLCASSLEGISSYEQYFGPGTRLTVT.

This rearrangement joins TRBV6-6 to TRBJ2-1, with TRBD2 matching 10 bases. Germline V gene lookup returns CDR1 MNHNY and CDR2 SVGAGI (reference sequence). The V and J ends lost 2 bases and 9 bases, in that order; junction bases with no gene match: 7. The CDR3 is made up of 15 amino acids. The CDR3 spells CASSYPLAGVLEQFF. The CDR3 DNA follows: TGTGCCAGCAGTTACCCCCTAGCGGGAGTGCTTGAGCAGTTCTTC.

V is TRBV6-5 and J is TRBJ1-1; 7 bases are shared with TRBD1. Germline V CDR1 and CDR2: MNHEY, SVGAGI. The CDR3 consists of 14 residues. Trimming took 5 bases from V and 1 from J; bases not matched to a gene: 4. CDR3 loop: CASSLRTGNTEAFF. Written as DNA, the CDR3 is TGTGCCAGCAGTCTCCGGACAGGGAACACTGAAGCTTTCTTT.

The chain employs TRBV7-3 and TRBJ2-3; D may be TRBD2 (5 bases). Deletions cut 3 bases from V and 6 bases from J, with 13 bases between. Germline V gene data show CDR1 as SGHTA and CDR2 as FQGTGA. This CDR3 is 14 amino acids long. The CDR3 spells CASSFQPGGDTQYF. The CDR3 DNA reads TGTGCCAGCAGCTTCCAACCTGGCGGGGATACGCAGTATTTT.

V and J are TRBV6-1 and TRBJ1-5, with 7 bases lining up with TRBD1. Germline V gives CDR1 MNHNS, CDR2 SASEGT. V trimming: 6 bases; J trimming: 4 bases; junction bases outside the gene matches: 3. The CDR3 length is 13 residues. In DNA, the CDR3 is TGTGCCAGCAGAGAGGACAGGAATCAGCCCCAGCATTTT. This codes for CASREDRNQPQHF.

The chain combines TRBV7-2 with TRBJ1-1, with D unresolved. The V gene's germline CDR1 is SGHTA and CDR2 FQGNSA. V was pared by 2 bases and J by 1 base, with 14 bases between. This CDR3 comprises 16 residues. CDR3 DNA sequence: TGTGCCAGCAGCTTAAAATCGTCCTGGTGGAACACTGAAGCTTTCTTT. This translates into CASSLKSSWWNTEAFF.